The entry that follows covers one T cell receptor beta chain sequence. Its antigen is unidentified. This specimen belongs to a study of T-cell memory formation after mild COVID-19. TCRdb ran MiXCR on the 5' RACE reads and lists one entry per CDR3 protein. The table records 65,000 to 100,000 distinct CDR3 sequences, over 10% of them present only once. General observations from the study: Proof of SARS-CoV-2 specificity was absent for the second-wave clones that crested on day 37.

Sequencing input: PBMCs or a T cell subset sorted from them (not recorded which). The receptor comes from a man younger than 35 who had mild COVID-19 (a few samples of this study predate the infection). Cell type and time point are not known.

CDR3 region: CASSYPGNEQFF. The DNA for the CDR3 is TGTGCCAGCAGTTACCCAGGCAATGAGCAGTTCTTC. The chain uses TRBV6-2 or TRBV6-3 and TRBJ2-1, with D hard to call. With 2 bases removed from V and 6 bases from J, the gap between germline ends came to 5 bases. CDR1 is MNHEY and CDR2 is SVGEGT in the germline V gene. This CDR3 is built from 12 residues.